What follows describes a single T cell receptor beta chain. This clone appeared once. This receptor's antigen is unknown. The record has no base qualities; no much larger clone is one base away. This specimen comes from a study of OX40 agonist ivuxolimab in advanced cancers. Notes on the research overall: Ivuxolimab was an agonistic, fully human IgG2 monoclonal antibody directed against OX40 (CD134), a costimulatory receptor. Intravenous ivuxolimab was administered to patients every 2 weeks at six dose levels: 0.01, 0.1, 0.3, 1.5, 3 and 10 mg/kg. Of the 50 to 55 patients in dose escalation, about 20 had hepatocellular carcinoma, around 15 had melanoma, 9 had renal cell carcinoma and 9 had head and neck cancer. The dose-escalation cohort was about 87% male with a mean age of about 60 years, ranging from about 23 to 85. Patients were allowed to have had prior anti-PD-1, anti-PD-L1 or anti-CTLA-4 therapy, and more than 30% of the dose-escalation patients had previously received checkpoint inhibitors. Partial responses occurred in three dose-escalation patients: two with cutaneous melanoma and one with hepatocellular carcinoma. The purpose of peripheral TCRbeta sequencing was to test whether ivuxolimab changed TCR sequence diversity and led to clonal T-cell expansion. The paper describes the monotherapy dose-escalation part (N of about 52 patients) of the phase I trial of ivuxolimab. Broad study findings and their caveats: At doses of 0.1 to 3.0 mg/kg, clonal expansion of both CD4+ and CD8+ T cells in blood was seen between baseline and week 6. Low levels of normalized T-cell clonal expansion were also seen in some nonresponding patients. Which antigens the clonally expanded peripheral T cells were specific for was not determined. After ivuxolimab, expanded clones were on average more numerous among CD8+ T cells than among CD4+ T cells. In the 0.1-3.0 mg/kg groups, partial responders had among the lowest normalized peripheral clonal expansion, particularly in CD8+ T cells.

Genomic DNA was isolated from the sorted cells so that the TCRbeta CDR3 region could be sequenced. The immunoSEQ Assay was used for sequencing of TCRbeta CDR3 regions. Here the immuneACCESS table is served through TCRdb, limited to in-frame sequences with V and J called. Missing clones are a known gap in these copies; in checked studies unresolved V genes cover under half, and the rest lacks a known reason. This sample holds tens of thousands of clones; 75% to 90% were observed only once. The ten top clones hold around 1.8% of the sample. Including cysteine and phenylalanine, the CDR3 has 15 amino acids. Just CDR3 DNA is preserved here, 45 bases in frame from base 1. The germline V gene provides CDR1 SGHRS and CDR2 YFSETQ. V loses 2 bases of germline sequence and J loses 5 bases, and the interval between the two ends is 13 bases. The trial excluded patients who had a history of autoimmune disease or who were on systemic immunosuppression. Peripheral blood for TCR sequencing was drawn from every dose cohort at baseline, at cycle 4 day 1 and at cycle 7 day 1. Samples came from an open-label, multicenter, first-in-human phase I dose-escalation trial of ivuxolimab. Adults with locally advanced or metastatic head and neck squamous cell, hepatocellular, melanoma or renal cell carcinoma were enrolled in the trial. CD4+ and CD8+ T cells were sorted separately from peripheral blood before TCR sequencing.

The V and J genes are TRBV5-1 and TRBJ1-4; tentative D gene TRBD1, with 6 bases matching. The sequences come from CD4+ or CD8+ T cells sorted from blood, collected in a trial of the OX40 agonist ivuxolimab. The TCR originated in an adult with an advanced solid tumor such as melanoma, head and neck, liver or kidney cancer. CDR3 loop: CASSLGQYENEKLFF. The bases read TGCGCCAGCAGCTTAGGACAGTATGAGAATGAAAAACTGTTTTTT.